This T cell receptor beta chain is from a study of blood T cell repertoires in COVID-19 (dated by TCRdb to about 2020). Background for the entire study: Samples covering the acute and convalescent phases of COVID-19 were provided by collaborators in the United States, Italy and Spain. The material from the prospective study consisted of cDNA or gDNA derived from T cells, B-cell-depleted T cells, or PBMCs. Deeply sampled blood TCRbeta repertoires from subjects exposed to, actively infected with, or recovered from COVID-19 were included in the dataset. The repertoires were released in a freely available public database intended as a resource for research on the immune response to SARS-CoV-2. The samples were drawn from the first 160 participants of the ongoing ImmuneRACE study and from some 1,300 subjects provided by 6 global collaborators. A de-identified subject ID, COVID-19 status, age in years and sex were almost always included in the sample metadata. Where HLA class I and class II types were available, the types were taken from metadata supplied by the sample provider, not from assay-based typing.

V was cut back by 6 bases and J by 4 bases, leaving a gap of 9 bases between them. CDR1 LNHNV and CDR2 YYDKDF were looked up in the germline V gene (reference sequence). The CDR3 starts with the cysteine, ends with the phenylalanine, and has 12 residues. Only the CDR3 part of the read is kept: 36 bases, read in frame from the first base. Summary of the overall study and its limitations: The quantity of clinical and demographic metadata differed by source and by participant and was supplied without curation.

Comments on this clone: There is no known antigen for this receptor. There are no base qualities to consult, and no much larger clone falls within one base.

Collaborating institutions collected whole blood in K2EDTA tubes following their own protocols. Collaborator samples were shipped for TCRbeta analysis as frozen whole blood, isolated PBMCs, or DNA extracted from either sample type. The immunoSEQ Assay, a bias-controlled multiplex PCR, was used to amplify TCRbeta CDR3 regions from genomic DNA. The source study handled its data this way. Within the assay, amplification of reference gene primers was used to estimate how many nucleated cells each sample contained. To quantify the absolute abundance of each unique TCRbeta CDR3 rearrangement, sequence reads were collapsed and filtered. For each sample, productive Simpson clonality was calculated by taking the square root of Simpson's diversity index across productive rearrangements. TCRdb holds this immuneACCESS table with in-frame rearrangements only. Some clones are missing; in checked studies, unresolved V genes explain under half, and the rest has no known cause. Clone size and the V and J calls come from that table; the DNA yielded D and trimming. In this sample the table shows about 120,000 clones, roughly 79% of which occur a single time. 2.3% of the sample is in the top ten clones.

Rearrangement joined TRBV15 to TRBJ1-2; a tentative D call is TRBD1 (5 bases match). The clonotype originates from a man in his 70s with acute or convalescent COVID-19. The sample was peripheral blood. The nucleotide sequence reads as follows: TGTGCCACCAGTGGCGGGACCTATGGCTACACCTTC. Protein translation: CATSGGTYGYTF.